This T cell receptor beta chain was sequenced in a study of T cell repertoires and HLA-DP antigens. Clones were read by immunoSEQ multiplex PCR, and TCRdb kept only the in-frame ones, dropping some. The data show more than 90,000 clones, 92% seen once. The V and J ends lost 4 bases and 4 bases respectively, with 11 bases between them. Germline V gives CDR1 SGHNT, CDR2 YYREEE (reference sequence). This CDR3 contains 13 residues. Regarding this clone: Its cognate antigen is unknown.

The chain couples TRBV5-4 to TRBJ2-5, with no clear D. The sequenced sample consisted of CD4+ T cells from PBMCs. This TCR was recovered from a woman younger than 35 in good health and CMV-seronegative. The CDR3, as DNA: TGTGCCAGCAGCCTTGCCCTGGGAGAGACCCAGTACTTC. Its translation: CASSLALGETQYF.